The 30 T cell receptor beta chains below come from one sample, sequenced in a study of blood T cell repertoires in COVID-19. Sequencing used immunoSEQ multiplex PCR; TCRdb keeps in-frame clones, though not all of them. The table has about 190,000 clones, roughly 80% seen once. The material sequenced was peripheral blood. All receptors come from a woman aged 45-59 years with acute or convalescent COVID-19.

This clone was counted between two and nine times. The chain couples TRBV6-5 to TRBJ2-4; 7 nucleotides line up with TRBD1. With 5 bases clipped from V and 6 bases from J, the junction kept 7 bases outside the gene matches. Germline lookup yields CDR1 MNHEY and CDR2 SVGAGI. This CDR3 comprises 14 residues. CDR3 coding DNA: TGTGCCAGCAGTACCCTAGGGGGCCCAAACATTCAGTACTTC. Its translation is CASSTLGGPNIQYF.

V and J are TRBV28 and TRBJ1-1; D perhaps matches TRBD1 (6 bases). This CDR3 region has 11 residues. Germline lookup yields CDR1 MDHEN and CDR2 SYDVKM. The V gene lost 10 bases and the J gene lost 8 bases, with 14 bases spanning the gap. The CDR3 loop is CATTTGIEAFF. The CDR3 DNA reads TGTGCCACCACAACAGGGATCGAAGCTTTCTTT.

The rearrangement joins TRBV2 to TRBJ1-3; D not resolved. The CDR3 sequence is 16 residues long. Germline V gene lookup returns CDR1 SNHLY and CDR2 FYNNEI. V was cut by 1 base and J by 0 bases, with 10 bases left in between. CDR3 coding DNA: TGTGCCAGCAGTGAAGACCCAGGCTACTCTGGAAACACCATATATTTT. It encodes CASSEDPGYSGNTIYF. The full variable domain, in which reference TRBV2 and TRBJ1-3 provide the parts outside the CDR3, is EPEVTQTPSHQVTQMGQEVILRCVPISNHLYFYWYRQILGQKVEFLVSFYNNEISEKSEIFDDQFSVERPDGSNFTLKIRSTKLEDSAMYFCASSEDPGYSGNTIYFGEGSWLTVV.

The CDR3 nucleotides are TGTGCCAGCAGCGTAGTCCCGGAACCCGGAGCGGGAGGGCCGGATGAGCAGTTCTTC. This translates into CASSVVPEPGAGGPDEQFF. This chain joins TRBV9 and TRBJ2-1, with 10 nucleotides matching TRBD2. CDR1 and CDR2 from the germline V gene are SGDLS and YYNGEE. Germline trimming cut 0 bases from V and 8 bases from J; bases unmatched to any gene: 17. CDR3 length: 19 residues.

In its sample, this clone was seen a few times. The chain carries TRBV7-2 and TRBJ1-3; TRBD1 matches at 8 bases. The germline CDR1 and CDR2 sequences are SGHTA and FQGNSA. Trimming took 2 bases from V and 9 from J; bases not matched to a gene: 9. This CDR3 is built from 15 residues. The CDR3 loop is CASSLSGTGVGTIYF. The CDR3, as DNA: TGTGCCAGCAGCTTAAGTGGGACAGGCGTGGGCACCATATATTTT.

The chain recombines TRBV7-6 with TRBJ2-2; D may be TRBD2 (6 bases). The germline V and J ends were trimmed by 3 bases and 3 bases, with 14 bases remaining between them. The CDR3 is 16 amino acids. Germline V gives CDR1 SGHVS, CDR2 FNYEAQ. The CDR3, as DNA: TGTGCCAGCAGCTTCCAATCGGCGGGGTACACCGGGGAGCTGTTTTTT. It specifies CASSFQSAGYTGELFF.

This clone was found once. This rearrangement joins TRBV6-5 to TRBJ2-7; 7 nucleotides line up with TRBD1. Trimming at V came to 4 bases and at J to 6 bases, leaving 9 bases not matched to a gene. CDR3 length equals 14 residues. CDR1 and CDR2 (germline): MNHEY, SVGAGI. CDR3 bases: TGTGCCAGCAGTTTCCTCCCGGACAGGACCGAGCAGTACTTC. It is translated as CASSFLPDRTEQYF.

The chain couples TRBV19 to TRBJ2-1; TRBD1 matches 7 bases. The germline V gene encodes CDR1 LNHDA and CDR2 SQIVND (reference sequence). J lost 4 bases, V lost 9 bases, and 9 bases had no gene match. The CDR3 runs to 14 residues. Here the CDR3 DNA reads TGTGCCAGCACCTCGGGACAGCTATACAATGAGCAGTTCTTC. Its translation: CASTSGQLYNEQFF.

This chain links TRBV5-1 with TRBJ1-3, with 12 bases identical to TRBD1. Germline CDR1 and CDR2: SGHRS and YFSETQ. The CDR3 contains 15 residues. V shed 6 bases and J 2 bases; nucleotides not matched to a gene: 3. CDR3 region: CASTRDRGPGNTIYF. The CDR3 bases are TGCGCCAGCACTCGGGACAGGGGGCCTGGAAACACCATATATTTT.

CDR3 sequence (DNA): TGCGCCAGCAGCCAAATGGGACTAGCGGGAGGTTCAGAGACCCAGTACTTC. As protein: CASSQMGLAGGSETQYF. This chain uses TRBV4-1 with TRBJ2-5; TRBD2 matches at 15 bases. V dropped 2 bases and J dropped 4; count of bases not matched to a gene: 5. CDR1 and CDR2 from the germline V gene are MGHRA and YSYEKL. This CDR3 spans 17 amino acids.

The CDR3 DNA sequence: TGTGCCAGCAGTCCCTATCGGGGTACGCAGTATTTT. Translation gives CASSPYRGTQYF. The chain employs TRBV27 and TRBJ2-3, with D tentatively TRBD2 (5 bases). V lost 5 bases and J lost 8, with 11 bases in between. This CDR3 comprises 12 residues. Per the germline V gene, CDR1 is MNHEY and CDR2 is SMNVEV (reference sequence).

The chain has TRBV5-1 and TRBJ1-1; weak D call: TRBD1 (6 bases). Trimming took off 5 bases at V and 0 bases at J, with 14 bases between the two ends. The CDR3 is 15 residues long. In germline, CDR1 is SGHRS, CDR2 YFSETQ. DNA of the CDR3: TGCGCCAGCAGACCCTGGGACACCATGAACACTGAAGCTTTCTTT. Encoded protein: CASRPWDTMNTEAFF.

A remark on this clone: Other DNA sequences in this specimen translate into the identical CDR3. The chain carries TRBV5-1 and TRBJ2-2, with D unresolved. The CDR3 contains 14 residues. The V gene lost 4 bases and the J gene lost 0 bases, with 7 bases spanning the gap. The V gene's germline CDR1 is SGHRS and CDR2 YFSETQ. CDR3 DNA: TGCGCCAGCAGCCGAGACTCGAACACCGGGGAGCTGTTTTTT. Protein: CASSRDSNTGELFF.

J is TRBJ1-4 and V is TRBV5-5; D gene uncertain. CDR1 is SGHKS, CDR2 YYEKEE, per germline (reference sequence). V was trimmed by 4 bases and J by 0 bases, leaving 13 bases between them. The length of the CDR3 is 16 residues. The CDR3: CASSPGISATNEKLFF. As DNA, the CDR3 is TGTGCCAGCAGCCCGGGGATAAGTGCAACTAATGAAAAACTGTTTTTT.

V and J are TRBV28 and TRBJ2-7; D is perhaps TRBD1 (6 bases). The CDR3 length is 14 residues. CDR1 is MDHEN, CDR2 SYDVKM, per germline. Trimming took off 7 bases at V and 1 base at J, with 14 bases between the two ends. For the CDR3, the DNA is TGTGCCAGCACCTCGGGACACTTATCCTACGAGCAGTACTTC. Translated, it gives CASTSGHLSYEQYF. The complete variable domain, with remaining parts taken from reference TRBV28 and TRBJ2-7, reads DVKVTQSSRYLVKRTGEKVFLECVQDMDHENMFWYRQDPGLGLRLIYFSYDVKMKEKGDIPEGYSVSREKKERFSLILESASTNQTSMYLCASTSGHLSYEQYFGPGTRLTVT.

V is TRBV2 and J is TRBJ1-3; D is unclear. Germline V gives CDR1 SNHLY, CDR2 FYNNEI. This CDR3 is 14 amino acids long. Trimming pared 5 bases from V and 0 bases from J, leaving 8 bases between. The CDR3 bases are TGTGCCAGCAGTAAAGGAGGCTCTGGAAACACCATATATTTT. Its protein product is CASSKGGSGNTIYF.

A few counts support this clone. The J gene is TRBJ2-1, the V gene TRBV28; 7 bases align to TRBD1. J was trimmed by 7 bases and V by 5 bases; bases with no gene match: 8. Germline V CDR1 and CDR2: MDHEN, SYDVKM. The CDR3 has 14 residues. CDR3 in DNA: TGTGCCAGCAGTCGGCTGGGACAGCGAAATGAGCAGTTCTTC. Translating it yields CASSRLGQRNEQFF.

The genes are TRBV6-5 and TRBJ1-2; D might be TRBD1 (5 bases). CDR3 length: 15 residues. The V end lost 4 bases, the J end lost 8 bases, and 20 bases lay between the germline ends. Germline V gene sequence: CDR1 MNHEY, CDR2 SVGAGI. The CDR3 loop reads CASSSISGRVGGYTF. CDR3 bases: TGTGCCAGCAGTTCAATCTCGGGCAGGGTAGGGGGCTACACCTTC.

The V call is TRBV25-1, the J call TRBJ1-2; maybe TRBD1 (6 bases). This CDR3 comprises 12 residues. Trimming removed 2 bases from V and 5 bases from J, with 6 bases in between. From germline, CDR1 is MGHDK and CDR2 SYGVNS. CDR3 DNA: TGTGCCAGCAGTGAACAGGGGTATGGCTACACCTTC. Translation: CASSEQGYGYTF.

The rearrangement links TRBV19 to TRBJ1-1; D ambiguous. The germline CDR1 and CDR2 sequences are LNHDA and SQIVND (reference sequence). CDR3 length: 13 amino acids. V lost 6 bases, J lost 0 bases, and 8 bases lay in between. The CDR3 nucleotides read TGTGCCAGTAGCCTGGTAGTGAACACTGAAGCTTTCTTT. This gives the protein CASSLVVNTEAFF.

The chain joins TRBV28 to TRBJ2-5; 11 bases are a match to TRBD2. The germline V gene encodes CDR1 MDHEN and CDR2 SYDVKM. V lost 6 bases and J lost 1; bases outside the gene matches: 7. The CDR3 contains 16 residues. The CDR3 nucleotides read TGTGCCAGCAGCCCTCCGGGACTAGCGGCCCAAGAGACCCAGTACTTC. Its translation is CASSPPGLAAQETQYF.

The chain has TRBV4-1 and TRBJ1-1; TRBD1 aligns across 8 bases. V shed 0 bases, J shed 9 bases, and the junction held 15 bases outside the gene matches. CDR1 is MGHRA and CDR2 is YSYEKL in the germline V gene. The CDR3 is 17 amino acids. Here the CDR3 DNA reads TGCGCCAGCAGCCAAGATCACGGGGACAGGTTTATCCTGAAAGCTTTCTTT. Amino acid sequence: CASSQDHGDRFILKAFF.

This chain uses TRBV5-5 with TRBJ2-1, with 8 positions matching TRBD2. CDR1 SGHKS and CDR2 YYEKEE come from the germline V gene (reference sequence). Trimming removed 0 bases from V and 4 bases from J; junction bases left unmatched: 9. The CDR3 length is 17 residues. The CDR3 nucleotides are TGTGCCAGCAGCTTGGCTTCGTCGGGGGGGCCGTACAATGAGCAGTTCTTC. Translation: CASSLASSGGPYNEQFF.

V gene TRBV3-1 (or the pseudogene TRBV3-2) combines with J gene TRBJ1-6; 11 nucleotides agree with TRBD1. This CDR3 comprises 16 residues. Trimming took 1 base from V and 8 from J; bases not matched to a gene: 4. CDR1 is LGHDT and CDR2 is YNNKEL in the germline V gene (reference sequence). The CDR3 DNA reads as TGTGCCAGCAGCCAAGCTCCGGGACAGGGGGATTCACCCCTCCACTTT. Translation gives CASSQAPGQGDSPLHF.

This clone has just a few counts. V and J are TRBV7-2 and TRBJ2-7, with D perhaps TRBD2 (6 bases). CDR3 length: 15 residues. Trimming took off 3 bases at V and 7 bases at J, with 19 bases between the two ends. Germline CDR1 reads SGHTA; CDR2 reads FQGNSA. CDR3: CASSFLGTGMGEQYF. In nucleotides, the CDR3 is TGTGCCAGCAGCTTCCTAGGGACTGGAATGGGGGAGCAGTACTTC.

The chain combines TRBV29-1 with TRBJ2-1; perhaps TRBD1 as D (6 bases). This CDR3 is 16 amino acids long. Trimming left V 2 bases short and J 0 bases short, with 14 bases between. Germline CDR1 reads SQVTM; CDR2 reads ANQGSEA. The CDR3 loop reads CSVERGQMISYNEQFF. In DNA form, the CDR3 reads TGCAGCGTTGAACGGGGACAAATGATCTCCTACAATGAGCAGTTCTTC.

This clone was recorded a few times. This sequence joins TRBV28 and TRBJ1-1; weak D call: TRBD1 (5 bases). CDR3 length: 14 residues. V gave up 5 bases and J gave up 5 bases, with 15 bases separating them. Germline-derived CDR1 and CDR2 are MDHEN and SYDVKM. The CDR3 region is CASSGPLQGTEAFF. The CDR3 nucleotides read TGTGCCAGCAGTGGACCACTCCAGGGAACTGAAGCTTTCTTT.

The chain joins TRBV5-1 to TRBJ2-7; 8 nucleotides align to TRBD2. The V gene's germline CDR1 is SGHRS and CDR2 YFSETQ. The V gene end was trimmed by 1 base and the J gene end by 5 bases; junction bases not matched to a gene: 5. The CDR3 has 14 amino acids. The CDR3 is CASSLPGGTDEQYF. The CDR3 bases are TGCGCCAGCAGCTTGCCGGGGGGGACCGACGAGCAGTACTTC.

The chain has TRBV6-4 and TRBJ2-1; D might be TRBD1 (7 bases). Trimming shortened V by 6 bases and J by 7 bases, and 22 bases separated the two germline ends. This CDR3 comprises 16 residues. CDR1 and CDR2 (germline): MRHNA, SNTAGT. In nucleotides, the CDR3 is TGTGCCAGCAGCCGTAGTCGGCAGGGGGGTAAAAATGAGCAGTTCTTC. This encodes CASSRSRQGGKNEQFF.

The J gene is TRBJ1-4, the V gene TRBV19, with D perhaps matching TRBD1 (5 bases). V lost 5 bases to trimming and J lost 4 bases, with 11 bases between them. Germline V gene data show CDR1 as LNHDA and CDR2 as SQIVND (reference sequence). This CDR3 has 14 amino acids. CDR3 bases: TGTGCCAGTAGTCCCGGCAGGGTTAATGAAAAACTGTTTTTT. Translation gives CASSPGRVNEKLFF.